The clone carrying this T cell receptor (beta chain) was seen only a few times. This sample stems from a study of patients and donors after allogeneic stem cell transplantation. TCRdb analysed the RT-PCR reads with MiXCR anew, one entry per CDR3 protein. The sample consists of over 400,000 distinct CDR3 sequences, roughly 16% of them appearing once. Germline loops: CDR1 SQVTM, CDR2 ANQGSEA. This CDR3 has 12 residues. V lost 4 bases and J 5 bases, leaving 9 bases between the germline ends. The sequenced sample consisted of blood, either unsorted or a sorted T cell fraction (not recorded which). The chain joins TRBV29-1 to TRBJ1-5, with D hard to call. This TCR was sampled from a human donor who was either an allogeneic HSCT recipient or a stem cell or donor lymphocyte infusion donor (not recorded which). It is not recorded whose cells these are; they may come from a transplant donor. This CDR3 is CSVVPDDQPQHF. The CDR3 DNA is TGCAGCGTTGTACCGGATGATCAGCCCCAGCATTTT.